Listed below are T cell receptor beta chains from one sample, sequenced in a study of blood T cells in healthy people across ages. Using its own MiXCR run on the 5' RACE reads, TCRdb lists one record per CDR3 protein. The data show 750,000 to 950,000 distinct CDR3 sequences, about 48% seen once. Sample: blood. The source is a man older than 75 in good health. CDR3s include the opening cysteine and the closing phenylalanine or tryptophan. D genes are given only for firm matches. Size is stated for part of the rows, as once, few or many counts, or as a class when the clone is expanded.

>TRBJ1-4|NA|NA|TRBV20-1
CSARDSRGERKLFF
TGCAGTGCTAGAGATTCGCGGGGGGAGAGAAAACTGTTTTTT
>TRBJ1-6|NA|few|TRBV6-5
CASSPVGAWSPLHF
TGTGCCAGCAGTCCGGTGGGGGCTTGGTCACCCCTCCACTTT
>TRBJ2-5|NA|NA|TRBV7-2
CASSLVVGWETQYF
TGTGCCAGCAGCTTAGTGGTGGGCTGGGAGACCCAGTACTTC
>TRBJ2-7|TRBD2|few|TRBV20-1
CSAELGGGNSYNEQYF
TGCAGTGCTGAGTTAGGCGGGGGAAACTCCTACAATGAGCAGTACTTC
>TRBJ2-6|NA|NA|TRBV11-2
CATAEGGPGANVLTF
TGTGCCACCGCCGAGGGGGGACCTGGGGCCAACGTCCTGACTTTC
>TRBJ2-5|NA|few|TRBV27
CASRGLTPVETQYF
TGTGCCAGCAGAGGACTAACCCCTGTCGAGACCCAGTACTTC
>TRBJ1-1|NA|few|TRBV4-1
CASSQESNFRSDTEAFF
TGCGCCAGCAGCCAAGAGTCTAATTTCAGATCGGACACTGAAGCTTTCTTT
>TRBJ2-5|NA|few|TRBV6-2/TRBV6-3
CASRGRVIMETQYF
TGTGCCAGCAGGGGGCGGGTGATAATGGAGACCCAGTACTTC
>TRBJ1-1|TRBD1|NA|TRBV25-1
CASSKSGTGATEAFF
TGTGCCAGCAGTAAGTCCGGGACAGGGGCCACTGAAGCTTTCTTT
>TRBJ1-1|NA|NA|TRBV20-1
CSARVDSRNTEAFF
TGCAGTGCTAGAGTCGACAGTAGGAACACTGAAGCTTTCTTT
>TRBJ1-6|TRBD1|NA|TRBV11-2
CASSSRDRNNSPLHF
TGTGCCAGCAGCTCCCGGGACAGAAATAATTCACCCCTCCACTTT
>TRBJ2-7|NA|NA|TRBV27
CASSSPHSGEQYF
TGTGCCAGCAGTTCCCCACACTCGGGCGAGCAGTACTTC
>TRBJ2-2|NA|once|TRBV6-6
CASNGKRNTGELFF
TGTGCCAGCAACGGGAAGCGGAACACCGGGGAGCTGTTTTTT
>TRBJ2-7|NA|NA|TRBV4-1
CASSQPPAGANEQYF
TGCGCCAGCAGCCAACCCCCGGCAGGGGCCAACGAGCAGTACTTC